This T cell receptor (beta chain) comes out of a study of identical twins (dated by TCRdb to 2016 to 2018). Regarding the complete study: The study deep-sequenced TCR alpha and beta repertoires from monozygotic twins, unrelated adults of various ages and cord blood to test whether fetal clonotypes persist. Replicate twin experiments were performed at different times using different library preparation protocols to rule out contamination.

Points on this clonotype: It lacks a known antigen. No much larger clone is present one base from it, and per-base qualities are unavailable.

All donors were healthy Caucasians. Library method: 5' RACE. Sequenced on an Illumina HiSeq 2000. Template switching added a universal primer binding site, and the final cDNA carried a unique molecular identifier that allowed TCR cDNA molecules to be counted accurately. Specific primers in the conserved constant-segment region were used to synthesize first-strand cDNA for TCR alpha and beta chains. To control for contamination, every cDNA library was double barcoded, receiving both a SMART-Mk sample barcode and Illumina barcodes. TruSeq adapter sequences and Illumina sample barcodes were added in two successive PCR steps. The Illumina HiSeq platform was used with custom primers to sequence TCR alpha and beta cDNA libraries. Under the source paper's analysis protocol: MiGEC processed the raw reads to extract unique molecular identifiers, while MiXCR was used to determine the CDR3 positions. Recombination models were inferred per individual with the repgenHMM and IGoR tools using an EM algorithm. Shared clonotypes were analyzed with the tcR package in R, and sharing was normalized by the product of cloneset sizes. To study raw recombination without the effects of thymic and clonal selection, out-of-frame nonproductive sequences were analyzed. TCRdb itself trimmed the public reads at Q25 with fastp, ran MiXCR and retained productive beta chains. Here each entry gathers all rows of one CDR3 protein and keeps the most common genes and DNA. These V and J calls rely on TCRdb rather than the paper's analysis. This sample is represented by 1.5 million to 2 million distinct CDR3 sequences; under 35% of them were singletons. 0.25% to 0.3% of the sample goes to the ten largest clones.

Per the germline V gene, SGHTA is the CDR1 and FQGNSA is the CDR2. V and J are truncated by 2 bases and 4 bases respectively, leaving an intervening sequence of 14 bases. From cysteine to phenylalanine, the CDR3 is 15 amino acids long. Here the CDR3 DNA is all that survives: 45 bases in frame from base 1. Results and caveats for the whole study, not just this receptor: In monozygotic twins, out-of-frame TCR alpha sharing was systematically underestimated by recombination models, although the models agreed with sharing between unrelated individuals. In beta out-of-frame sequences, excess twin sharing was weaker, because having fewer shared sequences lowered the signal-to-noise ratio. Because the same donors could not be followed over many years, the conclusions depended on cross-sectional statistical analysis. Zero-insertion analyses could be partly confounded by invariant T cells such as MAIT and iNKT, though diverse VJ usage argued against such confounding for most clonotypes. Compared with coincidental sharing between unrelated individuals, an excess of low generation-probability sequences was observed among out-of-frame TCR alpha sequences shared between twins. Fewer insertions were carried by abundant cord blood beta clonotypes, a similar but weaker trend appeared in young adult naive repertoires, and no such trend appeared in memory repertoires.

The chain is encoded by TRBV7-2 joined to TRBJ1-1, and TRBD1 may be the D gene, going by 6 matching bases. The source of this sequence is a newborn girl in good health. Specimen: cord blood. The nucleotide sequence is given as TGTGCCAGCAGCTTAACCCAGGGGTTGGGCACTGAAGCTTTCTTT. It specifies CASSLTQGLGTEAFF.